The clone carrying this T cell receptor (beta chain) has at least ten counts. Antigen specificity is unknown. The CDR3 has 14 amino acids. V shed 5 bases and J 6 bases; nucleotides not matched to a gene: 7. CDR1 is SEHNR and CDR2 is FQNEAQ in the germline V gene (reference sequence). These data come from a study of T cells in Graves' hyperthyroidism and ophthalmopathy. Study outcomes and limitations: Using 13 V-J features, a model discriminated ophthalmopathy from stable hyperthyroidism.

RNA transcripts were the template for amplifying TCR beta CDR3 regions. Researchers ran a first-round RT-PCR on the TCR CDR3 using the HTBI primer set. TCRdb passed the multiplex PCR reads through MiXCR, listing each CDR3 protein once. The table shows about 400,000 distinct CDR3 sequences, with about 13% occurring only once. This rearrangement joins TRBV7-9 to TRBJ1-2; TRBD1 matches at 9 bases. This receptor was taken from a woman aged 18 to 35 with Graves' hyperthyroidism. The sequenced sample was blood. Here the CDR3 reads CASSRPTGGNGYTF. CDR3 sequence (DNA): TGTGCCAGCAGCCGACCGACAGGGGGGAATGGCTACACCTTC. Drawing the rest from reference TRBV7-9 and TRBJ1-2, the complete variable domain is DTGVSQNPRHKITKRGQNVTFRCDPISEHNRLYWYRQTLGQGPEFLTYFQNEAQLEKSRLLSDRFSAERPKGSFSTLEIQRTEQGDSAMYLCASSRPTGGNGYTFGSGTRLTVV.